Sequencing of this TCR beta chain was carried out in a study of blood T cells in healthy people across ages. Drawing of peripheral blood yielded about 10 milliliters from each donor. The total RNA that was extracted per sample amounted to at least 5 micrograms. Whole-study findings and limits: Naive and antigen-experienced cells were not separated, limiting conclusive comparison.

A remark on this clonotype: Its antigen is unidentified.

Alongside a J-beta primer mix, a sample-barcoded 5' primer served in a second PCR lasting roughly 6 to 11 cycles. Each CDR3 protein gets one entry after TCRdb re-called the 5' RACE reads with MiXCR. Counted here are around 940,000 distinct CDR3 sequences, roughly 51% occurring once; the ten biggest clones make up 20% to 25%. The CDR3 is 14 residues long. V was pared by 7 bases and J by 2 bases, with 18 bases between. In germline, CDR1 is SQVTM, CDR2 ANQGSEA. The receptor was derived from a woman in her sixties in good health. The material sequenced was blood. The chain has TRBV29-1 and TRBJ2-7; D unclear. This CDR3 is CSAQPTNGPYEQYF. CDR3 coding DNA: TGCAGCGCCCAGCCTACAAACGGTCCCTACGAGCAGTACTTC.